Described below is a single T cell receptor (beta chain) sequence and its context. Its antigen is not known. This entry comes from a study of Tregs in tolerant kidney transplant recipients. Findings and caveats of the study: For some patients, primers changed over time, blocking nucleotide-level comparison. This study did not directly address biological reproducibility. Expanding Tregs on activated donor B cells appeared to best identify donor-specific TCRbeta clones.

The V segment lost 0 bases and the J segment 4 bases; nucleotides outside the gene matches: 9. Germline V lookup: CDR1 SGHKS, CDR2 YYEKEE (reference sequence). This CDR3 has 16 amino acids. CD4+CD25+CD127- Tregs, CD4+CD25- non-Tregs, CD4 and CD8 cells were sorted. This table comes from immunoSEQ multiplex PCR, and its TCRdb copy is limited to in-frame clones, with some not included. The sample lists about 73,000 clones; 95% to 98% were seen once. Sequenced here: CD4+ T cells from blood, sampled before the transplant. The receptor was derived from a human donor who received a combined kidney and bone marrow transplant. This chain links TRBV5-5 with TRBJ2-7; 8 nucleotides align to TRBD2. CDR3 residues: CASSLAHTSGAYEQYF. CDR3 coding DNA: TGTGCCAGCAGCTTGGCACACACTAGCGGTGCTTACGAGCAGTACTTC.